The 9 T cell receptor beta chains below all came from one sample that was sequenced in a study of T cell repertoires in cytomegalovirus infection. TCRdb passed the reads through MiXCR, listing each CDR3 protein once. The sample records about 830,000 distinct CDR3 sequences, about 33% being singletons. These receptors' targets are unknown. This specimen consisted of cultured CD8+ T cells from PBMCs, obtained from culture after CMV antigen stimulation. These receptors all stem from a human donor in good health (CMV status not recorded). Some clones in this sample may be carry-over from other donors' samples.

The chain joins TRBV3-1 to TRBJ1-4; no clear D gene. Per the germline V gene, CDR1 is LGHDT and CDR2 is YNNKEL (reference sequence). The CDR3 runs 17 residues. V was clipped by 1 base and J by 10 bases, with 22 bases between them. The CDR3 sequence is CASSQGLGSPLKLKLFF. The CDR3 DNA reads TGTGCCAGCAGCCAAGGTCTAGGCTCACCCTTAAAGTTAAAACTGTTTTTT.

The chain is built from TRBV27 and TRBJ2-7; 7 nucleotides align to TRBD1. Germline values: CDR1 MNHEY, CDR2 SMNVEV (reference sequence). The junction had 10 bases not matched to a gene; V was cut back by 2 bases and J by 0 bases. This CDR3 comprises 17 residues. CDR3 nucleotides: TGTGCCAGCAGTTTACGTCGTGGACAGGACCGCTCCTACGAGCAGTACTTC. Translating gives CASSLRRGQDRSYEQYF.

The CDR3 DNA reads as TGTGCCAGCAGCTTACCCCCAGTCACGCTGGGTTATGAGACCCAGTACTTC. It is translated as CASSLPPVTLGYETQYF. The chain links TRBV7-9 to TRBJ2-5, with unresolved D. CDR1 is SEHNR, CDR2 FQNEAQ, per germline (reference sequence). The V end was cut by 2 bases, the J end by 5 bases, with 21 bases between. The CDR3 covers 17 residues. The whole variable domain, filled in from reference TRBV7-9 and TRBJ2-5, reads DTGVSQNPRHKITKRGQNVTFRCDPISEHNRLYWYRQTLGQGPEFLTYFQNEAQLEKSRLLSDRFSAERPKGSFSTLEIQRTEQGDSAMYLCASSLPPVTLGYETQYFGPGTRLLVL.

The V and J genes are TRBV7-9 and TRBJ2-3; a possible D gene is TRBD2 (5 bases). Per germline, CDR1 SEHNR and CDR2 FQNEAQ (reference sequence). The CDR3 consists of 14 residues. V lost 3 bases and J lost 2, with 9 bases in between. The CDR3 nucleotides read TGTGCCAGCAGCTTTGGAGACTACACAGATACGCAGTATTTT. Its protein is CASSFGDYTDTQYF.

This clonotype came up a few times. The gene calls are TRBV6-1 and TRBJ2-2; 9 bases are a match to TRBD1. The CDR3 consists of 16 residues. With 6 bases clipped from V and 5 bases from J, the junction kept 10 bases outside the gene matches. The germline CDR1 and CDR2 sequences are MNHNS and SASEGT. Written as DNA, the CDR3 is TGTGCCAGCAGGGGGGGTGACAGGGGGATTACCGGGGAGCTGTTTTTT. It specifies CASRGGDRGITGELFF.

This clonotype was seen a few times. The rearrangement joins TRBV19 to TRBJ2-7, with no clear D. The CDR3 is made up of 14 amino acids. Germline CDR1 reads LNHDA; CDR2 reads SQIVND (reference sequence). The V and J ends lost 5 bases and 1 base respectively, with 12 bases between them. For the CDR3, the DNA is TGTGCCAGTAGTTACGGGTGGGGATCCTACGAGCAGTACTTC. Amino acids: CASSYGWGSYEQYF.

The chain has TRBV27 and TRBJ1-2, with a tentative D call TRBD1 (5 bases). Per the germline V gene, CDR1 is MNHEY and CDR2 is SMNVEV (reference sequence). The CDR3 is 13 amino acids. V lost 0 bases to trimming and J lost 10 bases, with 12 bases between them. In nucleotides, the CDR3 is TGTGCCAGCAGTTTATCTGGGGGAAGTGACTACACCTTC. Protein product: CASSLSGGSDYTF.

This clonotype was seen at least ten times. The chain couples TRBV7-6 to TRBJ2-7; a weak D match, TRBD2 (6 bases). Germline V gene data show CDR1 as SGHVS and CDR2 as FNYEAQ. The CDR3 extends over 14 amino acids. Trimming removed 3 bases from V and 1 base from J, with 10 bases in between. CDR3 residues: CASSLAGRSYEQYF. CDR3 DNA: TGTGCCAGCAGCTTGGCGGGACGGTCCTACGAGCAGTACTTC.

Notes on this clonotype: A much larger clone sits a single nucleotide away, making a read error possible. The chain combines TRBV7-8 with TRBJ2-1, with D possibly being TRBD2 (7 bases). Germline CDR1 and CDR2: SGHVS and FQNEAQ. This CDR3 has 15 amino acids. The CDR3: CACSASAGAGNEQFF. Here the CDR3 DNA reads TGTGCCTGCAGCGCATCTGCGGGGGCGGGAAATGAGCAGTTCTTC.